Each of the 9 T cell receptor beta chains below was sequenced from the same sample in a study of monozygotic twins with inflammatory bowel disease. TCRdb reprocessed the 5' RACE reads and reports one entry per CDR3 protein, with no DNA. Reported are 200,000 to 250,000 distinct CDR3 sequences; the ten largest clones contain approximately 7.7%. Input material: blood. The receptors were gathered from a human donor with ulcerative colitis or Crohn's disease, or a healthy co-twin of an affected twin (not recorded which).

The chain has TRBV5-1 and TRBJ2-1; TCRdb selects TRBD1, and the lack of DNA leaves this call unchecked. This CDR3 has 17 amino acids. CDR1 and CDR2 (germline): SGHRS, YFSETQ. The CDR3 sequence is CASSLREQGASSDEQFF.

The rearrangement joins TRBV29-1 to TRBJ2-7; absent DNA, TCRdb's TRBD2 call cannot be checked. The length of the CDR3 is 13 residues. CDR1 is SQVTM and CDR2 is ANQGSEA in the germline V gene. The chain's CDR3 is CSVRGRALREQYF.

V and J are TRBV12-3 or TRBV12-4 and TRBJ2-1; TCRdb names TRBD2, which stays unverified in the absence of DNA. The CDR3 spans 17 residues. The CDR3 is CASSLGLSGRDYNEQFF.

The genes are TRBV29-1 and TRBJ1-1; without DNA, the TCRdb call of TRBD1 cannot be checked. CDR1 and CDR2 from the germline V gene are SQVTM and ANQGSEA. CDR3 length: 14 amino acids. The CDR3 loop is CSVETGQRGTEAFF.

The rearrangement joins TRBV20-1 to TRBJ1-2; as DNA is missing, the TRBD1 call by TCRdb cannot be tested. Per the germline V gene, CDR1 is DFQATT and CDR2 is SNEGSKA (reference sequence). CDR3 size: 13 residues. Here the CDR3 reads CSARVGQGAGYTF.

The chain combines TRBV29-1 with TRBJ2-3; without DNA, the TCRdb call of TRBD2 cannot be checked. Germline V lookup: CDR1 SQVTM, CDR2 ANQGSEA. The CDR3 has 13 residues. CDR3 protein: CSVISGSTDTQYF.

The chain employs TRBV29-1 and TRBJ1-1; TCRdb outputs TRBD1, but without DNA this stays unchecked. The CDR3 runs 13 residues. CDR1 SQVTM and CDR2 ANQGSEA come from the germline V gene. The CDR3 sequence: CSVDQGKGTEAFF. Based on the CDR3 plus reference TRBV29-1 and TRBJ1-1, the full variable domain is SAVISQKPSRDICQRGTSLTIQCQVDSQVTMMFWYRQQPGQSLTLIATANQGSEATYESGFVIDKFPISRPNLTFSTLTVSNMSPEDSSIYLCSVDQGKGTEAFFGQGTRLTVV.

The rearrangement joins TRBV9 to TRBJ1-2; TCRdb selects TRBD1, and the lack of DNA leaves this call unchecked. Germline-derived CDR1 and CDR2 are SGDLS and YYNGEE. The CDR3 contains 13 residues. This chain's CDR3 is CASKTGGFSGYTF.

The chain is built from TRBV29-1 and TRBJ2-2. The germline CDR1 and CDR2 sequences are SQVTM and ANQGSEA. This CDR3 contains 14 residues. The CDR3: CSVAPLGNTGELFF.